Presented here are 20 T cell receptor beta chains from one specimen sequenced in a study of T cells after yellow fever vaccination. TCRdb reprocessed the 5' RACE reads via MiXCR and lists one record per CDR3 protein. This sample yields a few hundred thousand distinct CDR3 sequences, of which approximately 4.5% are seen a single time; roughly 19% belongs to the top ten. The sample in question was PBMCs, obtained 15 days after the yellow fever booster vaccination. The source is a man aged 18 to 30 who received the YFV17D yellow fever vaccine.

The DNA for the CDR3 is TGTGCCAGCAGTTTACGGGGGGGGCCCTACGAGCAGTACTTC. Its translation is CASSLRGGPYEQYF. V gene TRBV12-3 or TRBV12-4 combines with J gene TRBJ2-7, with 8 bases aligning to TRBD2. Germline trimming cut 2 bases from V and 2 bases from J; bases unmatched to any gene: 2. The CDR3 loop spans 14 amino acids.

This clonotype was seen only a few times. The chain employs TRBV7-2 and TRBJ2-1; perhaps TRBD1 as D (5 bases). The V end was cut by 3 bases, the J end by 6 bases, with 15 bases between. Germline CDR1 reads SGHTA; CDR2 reads FQGNSA. The CDR3 covers 15 residues. CDR3 DNA sequence: TGTGCCAGCAGCTTCACAGGATCCGGTCGCAATGAGCAGTTCTTC. It specifies CASSFTGSGRNEQFF. The entire variable domain, with the rest obtained from reference TRBV7-2 and TRBJ2-1, is as follows: GAGVSQSPSNKVTEKGKDVELRCDPISGHTALYWYRQSLGQGLEFLIYFQGNSAPDKSGLPSDRFSAERTGGSVSTLTIQRTQQEDSAVYLCASSFTGSGRNEQFFGPGTRLTVL.

This clonotype was detected only a few times. This chain uses TRBV4-2 with TRBJ2-2; TRBD2 is a possible D gene (6 bases). Deletions cut 0 bases from V and 3 bases from J, with 11 bases between. Germline values: CDR1 LGHNA, CDR2 YNFKEQ. There are 16 residues in the CDR3. Written as DNA, the CDR3 is TGTGCCAGCAGCCAAGATGCAGGACTATACACCGGGGAGCTGTTTTTT. Residues: CASSQDAGLYTGELFF.

The genes are TRBV27 and TRBJ2-3; possibly TRBD1 for D (5 bases). There are 14 residues in the CDR3. Per the germline V gene, CDR1 is MNHEY and CDR2 is SMNVEV (reference sequence). V lost 2 bases, J lost 4 bases, and 10 bases lay in between. The DNA of the CDR3 is TGTGCCAGCAGTTTAGGGGCAGCGTCAGATACGCAGTATTTT. Translation: CASSLGAASDTQYF.

This clonotype was recorded a few times. CDR3 region: CASSEGLGWTDTQYF. In nucleotides, the CDR3 is TGCGCCAGCAGCGAAGGGCTGGGGTGGACAGATACGCAGTATTTT. The chain recombines TRBV5-1 with TRBJ2-3; D is unclear. Trimming took off 4 bases at V and 3 bases at J, with 15 bases between the two ends. In germline, CDR1 is SGHRS, CDR2 YFSETQ. The CDR3 consists of 15 residues.

The V call is TRBV20-1, the J call TRBJ2-2; a possible D gene is TRBD1 (5 bases). This CDR3 contains 16 residues. With 6 bases removed from V and 2 bases from J, the gap between germline ends came to 19 bases. Germline lookup yields CDR1 DFQATT and CDR2 SNEGSKA (reference sequence). The CDR3 loop is CSARDGAAFNTGELFF. For the CDR3, the DNA is TGCAGTGCCCGAGATGGGGCAGCGTTTAACACCGGGGAGCTGTTTTTT.

The rearrangement uses TRBV12-3 or TRBV12-4 and TRBJ2-7; no clear D gene. V lost 4 bases to trimming and J lost 4 bases, with 11 bases between them. The CDR3 length is 13 residues. The CDR3 DNA follows: TGTGCCAGCAGTTCAACAAGTATGTACGAGCAGTACGTC. Protein: CASSSTSMYEQYV.

This clonotype appeared a few times. The rearrangement uses TRBV5-4 and TRBJ2-7; D may be TRBD1 (5 bases). There are 16 residues in the CDR3. Germline CDR1 is SGHNT and CDR2 is YYREEE (reference sequence). Trimming cost V 4 bases and J 3 bases, with 20 bases left between them. The CDR3 region has the DNA TGTGCCAGCAGCGTCGGTGGGAACAGGCGGCGCTACGAGCAGTACTTC. Amino acid sequence: CASSVGGNRRRYEQYF.

The table lists this clonotype with a few counts. The rearrangement joins TRBV19 to TRBJ1-3, with 7 positions matching TRBD1. Germline CDR1 reads LNHDA; CDR2 reads SQIVND (reference sequence). The CDR3 spans 15 residues. V gave up 6 bases and J gave up 0 bases; unmatched junction bases: 5. The CDR3 spells CASSQQGSSGNTIYF. CDR3 DNA sequence: TGTGCCAGTAGCCAACAGGGGAGCTCTGGAAACACCATATATTTT.

The chain combines TRBV20-1 with TRBJ2-7, with D possibly TRBD2 on 6 matching bases. CDR1 is DFQATT, CDR2 SNEGSKA, per germline (reference sequence). This CDR3 is built from 12 residues. The CDR3 protein is CATPGASYEQYF. The DNA for the CDR3 is TGCGCCACCCCGGGAGCATCCTACGAGCAGTACTTC.

This chain connects TRBV24-1 to TRBJ2-7; D gene unclear. V lost 8 bases and J 4 bases, leaving 5 bases between the germline ends. Germline values: CDR1 KGHDR, CDR2 SFDVKD. CDR3 size: 10 residues. The CDR3 coding sequence is TGTGCCACCAACCGATACGAGCAGTACGTC. Its protein is CATNRYEQYV.

This clonotype was recorded at least ten times. V and J are TRBV5-1 and TRBJ2-3; 9 bases are shared with TRBD2. V was pared by 0 bases and J by 8 bases, with 7 bases of the junction left unmatched. The germline CDR1 and CDR2 sequences are SGHRS and YFSETQ. The CDR3 contains 15 residues. CDR3 in amino acids: CASSLVAGGPGTQYF. The CDR3 coding sequence is TGCGCCAGCAGCTTGGTCGCGGGGGGGCCGGGTACGCAGTATTTT.

This clonotype was picked up a small number of times. The CDR3 bases are TGTGCCAGCAGTGGGGACAGGGGTGTTTCACCCCTCCACTTT. Its protein is CASSGDRGVSPLHF. The chain combines TRBV2 with TRBJ1-6; 10 positions agree with TRBD1. From germline, CDR1 is SNHLY and CDR2 FYNNEI. CDR3 length: 14 amino acids. The junction had 3 bases not matched to a gene; V was cut back by 4 bases and J by 9 bases. Full variable domain (remainder filled in from reference TRBV2 and TRBJ1-6): EPEVTQTPSHQVTQMGQEVILRCVPISNHLYFYWYRQILGQKVEFLVSFYNNEISEKSEIFDDQFSVERPDGSNFTLKIRSTKLEDSAMYFCASSGDRGVSPLHFGNGTRLTVT.

V is TRBV4-1 and J is TRBJ2-7, with 11 bases lining up with TRBD2. Germline-derived CDR1 and CDR2 are MGHRA and YSYEKL. With V trimmed by 0 bases and J by 0 bases, 13 bases remained unmatched. The CDR3 spans 20 residues. This CDR3 is CASSQDPGLAGGHHSYEQYF. The CDR3 DNA reads TGCGCCAGCAGCCAAGACCCCGGGCTAGCGGGGGGCCATCACTCCTACGAGCAGTACTTC.

This clonotype has at least ten counts. This chain joins TRBV12-3 or TRBV12-4 and TRBJ1-4, with D uncertain. Trimming took 6 bases from V and 7 from J, leaving 15 bases between them. The CDR3 extends over 14 amino acids. CDR3: CASSPGREREKLFF. CDR3 nucleotides: TGTGCCAGCAGCCCCGGGAGGGAGCGTGAAAAACTGTTTTTT.

With respect to this clonotype: A clone one base away is much larger, so this may be a read error. The chain has TRBV29-1 and TRBJ2-7; D gene unclear. This CDR3 contains 13 residues. The germline gives CDR1 SQVTM, CDR2 ANQGSEA. Trimming removed 7 bases at V and 6 bases at J, with 19 bases between. This CDR3 reads CSAGQQESTEQYF. The CDR3 DNA is TGCAGCGCTGGGCAACAAGAGTCAACCGAGCAGTACTTC.

This clonotype has just a few counts. This sequence joins TRBV5-1 and TRBJ1-2, with a tentative D call TRBD1 (5 bases). Germline V gives CDR1 SGHRS, CDR2 YFSETQ. This CDR3 comprises 16 residues. The V end was cut by 1 base, the J end by 3 bases, with 16 bases between. The CDR3 sequence: CASSLSPGASYYGYTF. As DNA, the CDR3 is TGCGCCAGCAGCTTGTCCCCCGGGGCTTCCTACTATGGCTACACCTTC. Using reference TRBV5-1 and TRBJ1-2 for the parts outside the CDR3, the full variable domain is KAGVTQTPRYLIKTRGQQVTLSCSPISGHRSVSWYQQTPGQGLQFLFEYFSETQRNKGNFPGRFSGRQFSNSRSEMNVSTLELGDSALYLCASSLSPGASYYGYTFGSGTRLTVV.

This clonotype showed up many times. CDR3 loop: CSVEGGSYGYTF. The CDR3 DNA sequence: TGCAGCGTTGAGGGCGGGAGCTATGGCTACACCTTC. The chain combines TRBV29-1 with TRBJ1-2; no definite D call. The germline V gene has CDR1 SQVTM and CDR2 ANQGSEA. The V end was cut by 3 bases, the J end by 4 bases, with 9 bases between. This CDR3 spans 12 amino acids.

In its sample, this clonotype was seen many times. The chain is built from TRBV6-5 and TRBJ2-1; 10 bases match TRBD2. The V gene end was trimmed by 6 bases and the J gene end by 5 bases; junction bases not matched to a gene: 10. The CDR3 consists of 16 residues. CDR1 and CDR2 from the germline V gene are MNHEY and SVGAGI. This chain's CDR3 is CASSELAGQRNNEQFF. CDR3 DNA sequence: TGTGCCAGCAGCGAACTAGCGGGGCAGCGAAACAATGAGCAGTTCTTC.

This clonotype showed up many times. The CDR3 region has the DNA TGTGCCAGCTCACCAGACGGACAGAACATGAACACTGAAGCTTTCTTT. It yields the protein CASSPDGQNMNTEAFF. This chain uses TRBV18 with TRBJ1-1, with a possible D match to TRBD1 (6 bases). Between the trimmed V and J ends, which lost 2 bases and 0 bases, there was a span of 13 bases. Germline loops: CDR1 KGHSH, CDR2 LQKENI. CDR3 length: 16 amino acids.